Below are 5 T cell receptor beta chains sequenced from a single sample in a study of beta chain features in type 1 diabetes. TCRB transcripts that were expressed got sequenced, as all of the isolated RNA had been reverse transcribed. The data were produced by immunoSEQ multiplex PCR, yet TCRdb's version contains in-frame clones alone and is incomplete. The sample lists approximately 470,000 clones; about 32% were seen once. The sequencing sample was made of naive CD4+ T cells from blood. The source of these receptors is a man between 18 and 29 years old in good health.

The V and J genes are TRBV30 and TRBJ2-7; D not resolved. Per germline, CDR1 GTSNPN and CDR2 SVGIG (reference sequence). There are 15 residues in the CDR3. V was trimmed by 0 bases and J by 0 bases, leaving 12 bases between them. This CDR3 reads CAWSVDLSRSYEQYF. The CDR3 DNA follows: TGTGCCTGGAGTGTAGACTTGAGTCGCTCCTACGAGCAGTACTTC.

Comment on this clone: One end of the junction fails to match germline, which may point to a read error. The rearrangement links TRBV7-7 to TRBJ2-1; D gene ambiguous. CDR3 length: 13 amino acids. Germline loops: CDR1 SSHAT, CDR2 FNYEAQ (reference sequence). CDR3 sequence (DNA): TGTGCTAGCAGCTTAGGGCAGTTCAATGAGCAGTTCTTC. Residues: CASSLGQFNEQFF.

The chain recombines TRBV2 with TRBJ2-1; TRBD2 aligns across 11 bases. With V trimmed by 2 bases and J by 4 bases, 7 bases remained unmatched. There are 17 residues in the CDR3. Germline V gene lookup returns CDR1 SNHLY and CDR2 FYNNEI. For the CDR3, the DNA is TGTGCCAGCAGTGAATTTGGGACTAGCGGCTTATACAATGAGCAGTTCTTC. Protein: CASSEFGTSGLYNEQFF.

This clone was seen a handful of times. The J gene is TRBJ2-1, the V gene TRBV7-8; unclear D gene. This CDR3 has 12 amino acids. Trimming shortened V by 8 bases and J by 3 bases, and 8 bases separated the two germline ends. CDR1 is SGHVS, CDR2 FQNEAQ, per germline. CDR3 in amino acids: CASGPGYNEQFF. The CDR3 nucleotides read TGTGCCAGCGGCCCTGGCTACAATGAGCAGTTCTTC.

This clone was seen more than once but under ten times. The rearrangement joins TRBV4-3 to TRBJ1-5; 8 positions match TRBD1. CDR3 length: 15 amino acids. V was pared by 3 bases and J by 2 bases, with 3 bases of the junction left unmatched. Germline CDR1 is LGHNA and CDR2 is YSLEER. The CDR3 is CASSHSDRGNQPQHF. Written as DNA, the CDR3 is TGCGCCAGCAGCCACTCGGACAGGGGCAATCAGCCCCAGCATTTT.